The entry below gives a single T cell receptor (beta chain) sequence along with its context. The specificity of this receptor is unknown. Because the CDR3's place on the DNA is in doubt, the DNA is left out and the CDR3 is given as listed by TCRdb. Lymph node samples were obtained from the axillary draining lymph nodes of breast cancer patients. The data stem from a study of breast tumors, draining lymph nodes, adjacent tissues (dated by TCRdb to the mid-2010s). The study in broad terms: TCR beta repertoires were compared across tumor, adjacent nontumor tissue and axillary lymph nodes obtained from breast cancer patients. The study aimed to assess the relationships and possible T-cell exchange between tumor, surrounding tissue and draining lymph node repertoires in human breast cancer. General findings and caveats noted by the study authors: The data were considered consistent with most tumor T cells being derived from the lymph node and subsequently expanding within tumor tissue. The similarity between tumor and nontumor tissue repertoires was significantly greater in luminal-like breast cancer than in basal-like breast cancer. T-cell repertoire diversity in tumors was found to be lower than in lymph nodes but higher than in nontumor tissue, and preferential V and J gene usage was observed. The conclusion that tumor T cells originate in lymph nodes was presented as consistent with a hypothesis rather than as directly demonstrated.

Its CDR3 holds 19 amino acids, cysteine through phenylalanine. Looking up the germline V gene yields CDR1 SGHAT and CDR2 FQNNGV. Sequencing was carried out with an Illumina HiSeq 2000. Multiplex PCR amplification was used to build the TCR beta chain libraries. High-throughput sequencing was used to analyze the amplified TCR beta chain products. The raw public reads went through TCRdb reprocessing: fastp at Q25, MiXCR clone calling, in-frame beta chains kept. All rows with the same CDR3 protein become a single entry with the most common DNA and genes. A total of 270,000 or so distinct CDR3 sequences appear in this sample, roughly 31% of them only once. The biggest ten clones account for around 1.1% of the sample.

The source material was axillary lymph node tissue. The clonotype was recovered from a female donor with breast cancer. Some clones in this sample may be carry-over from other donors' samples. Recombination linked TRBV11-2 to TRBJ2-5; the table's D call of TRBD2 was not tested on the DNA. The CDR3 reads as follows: CASSFYICSASGGQETQYF.